This T cell receptor beta chain stems from a study of cytomegalovirus exposure and HLA in healthy donors. Notes on the study in general: Presence/absence analyses took donor sequencing depth as roughly uniform.

Primers: 60 Vbeta forward and 13 Jbeta reverse. Measured with immunoSEQ multiplex PCR; TCRdb has only the in-frame clones, and not every one. In the table there are about 200,000 clones, around 78% of which are singletons. CDR1 is MDHEN and CDR2 is SYDVKM in the germline V gene. V shed 10 bases and J 2 bases; nucleotides not matched to a gene: 13. The CDR3 loop spans 16 amino acids. Of note for this clone: No antigen is known for it.

The chain recombines TRBV28 with TRBJ1-5; TRBD1 matches at 8 bases. Input material: PBMCs. This receptor was obtained from a woman aged 30 to 39 in good health and CMV-seropositive. CDR3 in amino acids: CATVHSRGQGNQPQHF. The CDR3 nucleotides read TGTGCCACCGTGCACTCTCGGGGACAGGGCAATCAGCCCCAGCATTTT.